Shown below are 27 T cell receptor beta chains from a single sample sequenced in a study of T cell repertoires in cytomegalovirus infection. TCRdb recomputed calls from the reads with MiXCR, one row per CDR3 protein. This table has fewer than 200,000 distinct CDR3 sequences, about an eighth appearing once. Sequenced: PBMCs. These receptors originate from a human donor in good health (CMV status not recorded). Some clones in this sample may be carry-over from other donors' samples.

This clonotype was observed a few times. The chain has TRBV30 and TRBJ2-2; possible D gene TRBD1, 5 bases. The V gene's germline CDR1 is GTSNPN and CDR2 SVGIG (reference sequence). The CDR3 covers 15 residues. Trimming cost V 3 bases and J 4 bases, with 15 bases left between them. The chain's CDR3 is CAWSRDSFSTGELFF. Written as DNA, the CDR3 is TGTGCCTGGAGCAGGGATTCGTTTAGCACCGGGGAGCTGTTTTTT.

Only a few counts were recorded for this clonotype. V usage is TRBV6-2 or TRBV6-3 and J usage is TRBJ1-1; D remains ambiguous. This CDR3 has 16 amino acids. V dropped 0 bases and J dropped 0 bases, with 11 bases sitting between them. Germline V CDR1 and CDR2: MNHEY, SVGEGT. The CDR3 sequence is CASSYSGVPMNTEAFF. The CDR3 region has the DNA TGTGCCAGCAGTTACTCGGGTGTCCCCATGAACACTGAAGCTTTCTTT.

This clonotype was recorded a few times. This chain joins TRBV6-2 or TRBV6-3 and TRBJ2-1; unclear D gene. Germline V lookup: CDR1 MNHEY, CDR2 SVGEGT. V dropped 5 bases and J dropped 5 bases, with 10 bases sitting between them. The CDR3 extends over 13 amino acids. The CDR3 reads CASSTGHNNEQFF. In DNA form, the CDR3 reads TGTGCCAGCAGTACCGGGCATAACAATGAGCAGTTCTTC.

The sample holds many counts of this clonotype. V and J are TRBV7-3 and TRBJ2-1; 10 bases are a match to TRBD2. Germline CDR1 SGHTA, CDR2 FQGTGA. The CDR3 sequence is 14 residues long. Losses at the gene ends were 3 bases for V and 12 bases for J; bases not matched to a gene: 8. CDR3 residues: CASSFSGGTNWQFF. For the CDR3, the DNA is TGTGCCAGCAGCTTTAGCGGGGGGACGAATTGGCAGTTCTTC.

In its sample, this clonotype was seen a few times. The rearrangement uses TRBV6-2 or TRBV6-3 and TRBJ1-4; 9 bases are a match to TRBD1. V lost 2 bases and J lost 6; bases outside the gene matches: 4. In germline, CDR1 is MNHEY, CDR2 SVGEGT. The length of the CDR3 is 15 residues. CDR3 loop: CASSYGTGRYEKLFF. The CDR3, as DNA: TGTGCCAGCAGTTACGGGACAGGGCGTTATGAAAAACTGTTTTTT.

As concerns this clonotype: This may be a read error, as it is one base from a much larger clone. The CDR3 carries no conserved terminal phenylalanine or tryptophan, so it likely arises from a read error. The chain has TRBV20-1 and TRBJ1-5, with D possibly being TRBD1 (5 bases). V was pared by 0 bases and J by 8 bases, with 11 bases between. CDR1 is DFQATT, CDR2 SNEGSKA, per germline (reference sequence). The CDR3 is 13 residues long. The CDR3 bases are TGCAGTGCTAGAGAATCACGGGGGGAGCCCCAGCATTTG. Translation: CSARESRGEPQHL.

The rearrangement joins TRBV18 to TRBJ2-4; D gene unclear. The V gene's germline CDR1 is KGHSH and CDR2 LQKENI. V was shortened by 0 bases and J by 7 bases, with 10 bases between the two germline ends. This CDR3 has 14 residues. The CDR3 DNA sequence: TGTGCCAGCTCACCACCCCAGTTCCGGAACATTCAGTACTTC. It encodes CASSPPQFRNIQYF.

In its sample, this clonotype was seen many times. The J gene is TRBJ2-3, the V gene TRBV6-2 or TRBV6-3; 8 nucleotides match TRBD2. CDR1 is MNHEY and CDR2 is SVGEGT in the germline V gene. The junction had 8 bases not matched to a gene; V was cut back by 6 bases and J by 3 bases. The CDR3 sequence is 15 residues long. DNA of the CDR3: TGTGCCAGCAGAGAACTGGGACTAGGAACAGATACGCAGTATTTT. Encoded protein: CASRELGLGTDTQYF.

This clonotype was seen at least ten times. The chain has TRBV7-2 and TRBJ2-5, with TRBD1 matching 8 bases. V gave up 4 bases and J gave up 7 bases; unmatched junction bases: 11. CDR3 length: 15 amino acids. Germline CDR1 reads SGHTA; CDR2 reads FQGNSA. The CDR3 reads CASSWTGQGLGTQYF. The CDR3 coding sequence is TGTGCCAGCAGCTGGACCGGACAGGGATTGGGGACCCAGTACTTC.

This clonotype showed up many times. This sequence joins TRBV28 and TRBJ2-7; perhaps TRBD1 as D (5 bases). The CDR3 runs to 13 residues. V dropped 5 bases and J dropped 0 bases, with 8 bases sitting between them. The germline V gene encodes CDR1 MDHEN and CDR2 SYDVKM. The CDR3 DNA is TGTGCCAGCAGTACGACAGTCTCCTACGAGCAGTACTTC. It yields the protein CASSTTVSYEQYF. The full variable domain, rest sourced from reference TRBV28 and TRBJ2-7, is DVKVTQSSRYLVKRTGEKVFLECVQDMDHENMFWYRQDPGLGLRLIYFSYDVKMKEKGDIPEGYSVSREKKERFSLILESASTNQTSMYLCASSTTVSYEQYFGPGTRLTVT.

This clonotype showed up just a few times. The chain combines TRBV29-1 with TRBJ1-1; D is undetermined. V lost 4 bases, J lost 1 base, and 10 bases lay in between. Germline V lookup: CDR1 SQVTM, CDR2 ANQGSEA. This CDR3 has 13 amino acids. CDR3 coding DNA: TGCAGCGTTGCGGGGAGCAGGAACACTGAAGCTTTCTTT. Amino acids: CSVAGSRNTEAFF.

A word on this clonotype: Just one base apart from a much larger clone, this may be a read error. CDR3 DNA: TGTGCCAGCAGCTTGAGCAGCGGGAGTGATACCTACAATGTGCAGTTCTTC. The encoded protein is CASSLSSGSDTYNVQFF. V gene TRBV5-6 combines with J gene TRBJ2-1; 8 bases agree with TRBD2. The V gene's germline CDR1 is SGHDT and CDR2 YYEEEE. CDR3 size: 17 residues.

This clonotype was recorded at least ten times. The genes are TRBV7-8 and TRBJ1-1; TRBD1 agrees at 9 bases. V dropped 2 bases and J dropped 10; count of bases not matched to a gene: 8. Looked up from germline, CDR1 is SGHVS and CDR2 is FQNEAQ. CDR3 length equals 14 residues. CDR3 nucleotide sequence: TGTGCCAGCAGCTTAAACAGGGGGCAAGGGGGAGCTTTCTTT. This sequence encodes CASSLNRGQGGAFF.

This clonotype was counted a few times. The V call is TRBV2, the J call TRBJ2-2; the D is unclear. CDR1 and CDR2 (germline): SNHLY, FYNNEI. V lost 4 bases, J lost 4 bases, and 10 bases lay in between. The CDR3 spans 14 residues. The CDR3 DNA is TGTGCCAGCAGTGCCCGGCAGCCCACCGGGGAGCTGTTTTTT. Translated: CASSARQPTGELFF.

Here the CDR3 DNA reads TGTGCCAGCAGCCTGGATCCGGTTCAGCCCCAGCATTTT. It specifies CASSLDPVQPQHF. V usage is TRBV9 and J usage is TRBJ1-5, with D unresolved. The CDR3 totals 13 residues. CDR1 and CDR2 from the germline V gene are SGDLS and YYNGEE. The V end was cut by 4 bases, the J end by 6 bases, with 11 bases between.

This clonotype was observed a few times. V is TRBV29-1 and J is TRBJ1-1; D is uncertain. Per the germline V gene, CDR1 is SQVTM and CDR2 is ANQGSEA. V was pared by 4 bases and J by 0 bases, with 12 bases between. The CDR3 extends over 14 amino acids. This CDR3 reads CSVVLRAMNTEAFF. The CDR3 DNA reads TGCAGCGTTGTGCTACGAGCCATGAACACTGAAGCTTTCTTT.

This clonotype was recorded a few times. The chain has TRBV28 and TRBJ1-1, with D hard to call. The CDR3 covers 11 residues. V was pared by 7 bases and J by 11 bases, with 14 bases between. The germline V gene encodes CDR1 MDHEN and CDR2 SYDVKM. The CDR3 loop reads CASTTPVGAFF. Written as DNA, the CDR3 is TGTGCCAGCACAACTCCGGTTGGGGCTTTCTTT.

This clonotype has a count of ten or more. The rearrangement links TRBV28 to TRBJ1-1; D gene unclear. Germline-derived CDR1 and CDR2 are MDHEN and SYDVKM. This CDR3 is 15 amino acids long. Deletions cut 2 bases from V and 1 base from J, with 11 bases between. The CDR3 sequence is CASSLQGQWNTEAFF. The CDR3 coding sequence is TGTGCCAGCAGTTTACAAGGCCAGTGGAACACTGAAGCTTTCTTT.

This chain uses TRBV10-3 with TRBJ2-7; D may be TRBD1 or TRBD2 (5 bases each). In germline, CDR1 is ENHRY, CDR2 SYGVKD. The V gene lost 7 bases and the J gene lost 5 bases, with 18 bases spanning the gap. The CDR3 contains 14 residues. CDR3 sequence: CAITYSRESHEQYF. CDR3 in DNA: TGTGCCATCACCTATAGCAGGGAGTCACACGAGCAGTACTTC.

This clonotype was counted between two and nine times. This chain joins TRBV20-1 and TRBJ2-5, with D perhaps matching TRBD1 (6 bases). Germline V gene sequence: CDR1 DFQATT, CDR2 SNEGSKA (reference sequence). Trimming took 6 bases from V and 1 from J, leaving 21 bases between them. The CDR3 totals 16 residues. CDR3 amino acids: CSAIRGSWGSQETQYF. As DNA, the CDR3 is TGCAGTGCAATCAGGGGCTCCTGGGGGAGCCAAGAGACCCAGTACTTC.

This chain links TRBV5-1 with TRBJ2-7; TRBD1 matches 11 bases. From germline, CDR1 is SGHRS and CDR2 YFSETQ. V trimming: 4 bases; J trimming: 3 bases; junction bases outside the gene matches: 9. The CDR3 has 16 amino acids. Here the CDR3 DNA reads TGCGCCAGCAGCAAAACCTGGGACAGGGGGAACTACGAGCAGTACTTC. Its protein product is CASSKTWDRGNYEQYF.

The chain couples TRBV30 to TRBJ2-2, with unresolved D. Germline V gene sequence: CDR1 GTSNPN, CDR2 SVGIG (reference sequence). The CDR3 runs to 15 residues. Between the trimmed V and J ends, which lost 3 bases and 3 bases, there was a span of 14 bases. CDR3 nucleotides: TGTGCCTGGAGGATACCCGGCCTAGACACCGGGGAGCTGTTTTTT. This sequence encodes CAWRIPGLDTGELFF.

The chain employs TRBV29-1 and TRBJ1-5; a possible D gene is TRBD1 (6 bases). V gave up 5 bases and J gave up 9 bases, with 17 bases separating them. Per germline, CDR1 SQVTM and CDR2 ANQGSEA. There are 13 residues in the CDR3. The chain's CDR3 is CSVLSTRGGPQHF. The CDR3 nucleotides are TGCAGCGTTCTCAGCACGAGGGGGGGGCCCCAGCATTTT.

The chain employs TRBV4-3 and TRBJ1-1; D might be TRBD1 (5 bases). The germline V gene has CDR1 LGHNA and CDR2 YSLEER. CDR3 length equals 13 residues. Trimming removed 0 bases from V and 4 bases from J, with 6 bases in between. The CDR3 is CASSQERGTEAFF. The DNA for the CDR3 is TGCGCCAGCAGCCAAGAGAGGGGCACTGAAGCTTTCTTT.

The rearrangement joins TRBV7-6 to TRBJ1-1, with a tentative D call TRBD1 (6 bases). V was clipped by 6 bases and J by 7 bases, with 18 bases between them. Germline CDR1 reads SGHVS; CDR2 reads FNYEAQ. This CDR3 is 14 amino acids long. The CDR3 is CASSPTGRYIEAFF. The CDR3 DNA sequence: TGTGCCAGCAGTCCTACAGGGCGGTATATTGAAGCTTTCTTT.

The rearrangement links TRBV18 to TRBJ2-7; 8 nucleotides agree with TRBD2. The CDR3 is 14 amino acids. The trim removed 4 bases at V and 2 bases at J, leaving 4 bases unmatched. Germline CDR1 and CDR2: KGHSH and LQKENI. The CDR3 loop reads CASSLTSGTYEQYF. The CDR3 DNA sequence: TGTGCCAGCTCACTCACTAGCGGTACCTACGAGCAGTACTTC.

The sample holds a few counts of this clonotype. The V gene is TRBV10-3, the J gene TRBJ2-7; D is unclear. The CDR3 length is 12 residues. Germline CDR1 reads ENHRY; CDR2 reads SYGVKD. Trimming removed 2 bases at V and 4 bases at J, with 6 bases between. CDR3: CAISEISYEQYF. CDR3 nucleotide sequence: TGTGCCATCAGTGAGATATCTTACGAGCAGTACTTC.